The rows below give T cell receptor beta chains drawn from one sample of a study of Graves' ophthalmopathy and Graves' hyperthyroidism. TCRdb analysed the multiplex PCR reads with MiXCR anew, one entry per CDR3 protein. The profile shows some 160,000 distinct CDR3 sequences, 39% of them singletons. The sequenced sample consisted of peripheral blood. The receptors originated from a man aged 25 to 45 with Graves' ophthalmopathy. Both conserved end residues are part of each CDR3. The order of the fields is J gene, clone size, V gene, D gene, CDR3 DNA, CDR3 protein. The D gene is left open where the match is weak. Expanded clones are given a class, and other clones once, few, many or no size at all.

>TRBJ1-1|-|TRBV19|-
TGTGCCAGTAGTATAGATCTGGAACAGGCTGAAGCTTTCTTT
CASSIDLEQAEAFF
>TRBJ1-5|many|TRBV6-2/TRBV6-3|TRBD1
TGTGCCAGCAGTTACGATCAGGGGGGAAGCAATCAGCCCCAGCATTTT
CASSYDQGGSNQPQHF
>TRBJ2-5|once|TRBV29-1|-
TGCAGCGTCGCTCGGCCGTCGAACGAAGAGACCCAGTACTTC
CSVARPSNEETQYF
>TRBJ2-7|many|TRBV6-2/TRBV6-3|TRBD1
TGTGCCAGCAGTTACGGCCAAGGACAGGGGCGGACCTACGAGCAGTACTTC
CASSYGQGQGRTYEQYF
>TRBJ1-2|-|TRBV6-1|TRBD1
TGTGCCAGCAGAGGGGACAGGGTTAATGGCTACACCTTC
CASRGDRVNGYTF
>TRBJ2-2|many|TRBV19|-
TGTGCCAGTAGTATAGGAAGGGCCGGGGAGCTGTTTTTT
CASSIGRAGELFF
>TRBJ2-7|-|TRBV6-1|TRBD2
TGTGCCAGCAATAAAGGACTAGCGGGGGCCTCCTACGAGCAGTACTTC
CASNKGLAGASYEQYF
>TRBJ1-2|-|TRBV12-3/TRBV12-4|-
TGTGCCAGCAGTCTCCTGGGTGAGGGAAGAACAGGCTACACCTTC
CASSLLGEGRTGYTF
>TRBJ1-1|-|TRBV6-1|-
TGTGCCAGCAGAACAGGGTCTGGGGCTAATGAAGCTTTCTTT
CASRTGSGANEAFF
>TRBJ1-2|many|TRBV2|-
TGTGCCAGCTATGCGAGTAGCTATGGCTACACCTTC
CASYASSYGYTF
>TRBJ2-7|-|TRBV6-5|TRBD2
TGTGCCAGCAGTTCCCGACTAGCGGGAGGACCCCTCGAGCAGTACTTC
CASSSRLAGGPLEQYF
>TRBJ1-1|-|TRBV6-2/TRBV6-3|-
TGTGCCAGCAGTCTTCAGAGGGGCTGGGACACTGAAGCTTTCTTT
CASSLQRGWDTEAFF
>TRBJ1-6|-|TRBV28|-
TGTGCCAGCAGTTTAGGGGGCTATTCTAATTCACCCCTCCACTTT
CASSLGGYSNSPLHF
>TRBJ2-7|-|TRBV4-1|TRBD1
TGCGCCAGCAGCCAGGTCCCGGGACAGGCGTACTACGAGCAGTACTTC
CASSQVPGQAYYEQYF
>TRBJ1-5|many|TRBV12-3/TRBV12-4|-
TGTGCCAGCAGCCCCCGGGGGCAGGCCAATCAGCCCCAGCATTTT
CASSPRGQANQPQHF
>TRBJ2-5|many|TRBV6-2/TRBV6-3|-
TGTGCCAGCAGTTACGAGCTAGACGAGACCCAGTACTTC
CASSYELDETQYF
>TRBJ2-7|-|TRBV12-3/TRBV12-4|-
TGTGCCTCAACAGAACAGGGAGGCTACGAGCAGTACTTC
CASTEQGGYEQYF
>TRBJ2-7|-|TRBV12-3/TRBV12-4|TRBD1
TGTGCCAGCTGCCGGACAGGAAGAACCTACGAGCAGTACTTC
CASCRTGRTYEQYF
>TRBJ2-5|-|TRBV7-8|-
TGTGCCAGCAGCCGGGGAGCAGAGACCCAGTACTTC
CASSRGAETQYF
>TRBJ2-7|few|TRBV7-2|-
TGTGCCAGCAGCTTAGACAGCCACTACGAGCAGTACTTC
CASSLDSHYEQYF
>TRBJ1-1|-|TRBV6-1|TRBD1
TGTGCCAGCATCCCCTATGGGACAGGGGACACTGAAGCTTTCTTT
CASIPYGTGDTEAFF
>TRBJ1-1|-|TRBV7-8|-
TGTGCCAGCAGCCGAGACAGGGAAGCTTTCTTT
CASSRDREAFF
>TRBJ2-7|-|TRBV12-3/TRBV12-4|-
TGTGCCAGCAGTCAGAAACAGGTCATCTCCTACGAGCAGTACTTC
CASSQKQVISYEQYF
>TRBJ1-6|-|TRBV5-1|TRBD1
TGCGCCAGCAGCTTGGGAGCATGGGACAGCTTCAATTCACCCCTCCACTTT
CASSLGAWDSFNSPLHF
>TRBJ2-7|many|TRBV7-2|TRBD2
TGTGCCGGGAGCACCGGGACTAGCGGGCCTCTACAGTTC
CAGSTGTSGPLQF
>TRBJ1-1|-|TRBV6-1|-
TGTGCCAGCAGTGAAATTTTGACAGGTGAACACACTGAAGCTTTCTTT
CASSEILTGEHTEAFF
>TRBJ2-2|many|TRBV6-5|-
TGTGCCAGCAGTTACTTGGCCGGGGAGCTGTTTTTT
CASSYLAGELFF
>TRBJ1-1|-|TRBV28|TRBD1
TGTGCCAGCAGTTTAATATTGGGACAGGGGGCGGCCACTGAAGCTTTCTTT
CASSLILGQGAATEAFF
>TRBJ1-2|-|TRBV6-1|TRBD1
TGTGCCAGCAGACCTCGACAGGGCTATGGCTACACCTTC
CASRPRQGYGYTF
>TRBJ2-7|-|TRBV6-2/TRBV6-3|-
TGTGCCAGCAGTCACGGGGGACAGTCCTACGAGCAGTACTTC
CASSHGGQSYEQYF
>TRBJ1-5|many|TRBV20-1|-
TGCAGTGCTAGAGATCCTAAGTATAGCAATCAGCCCCAGCATTTT
CSARDPKYSNQPQHF
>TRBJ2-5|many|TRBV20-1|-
TGCAGTGCTAGAGACAGGTTGAGTTCTCAAGAGACCCAGTACTTC
CSARDRLSSQETQYF
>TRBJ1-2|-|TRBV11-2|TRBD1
TGTGCCAGCAGCTTAGATCGAGGGGGCGAACACTTC
CASSLDRGGEHF
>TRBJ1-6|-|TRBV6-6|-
TGTGCCAGCAGTTACTCCTGGCATTCACCCCTCCACTTT
CASSYSWHSPLHF
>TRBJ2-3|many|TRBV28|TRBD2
TGTGCCAGCAGTTTATGGACTAGCGGCACAGATACGCAGTATTTT
CASSLWTSGTDTQYF
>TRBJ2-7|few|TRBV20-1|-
TGCAGTGCTCCGCAGAGCTCCTACGAGCAGTACTTC
CSAPQSSYEQYF
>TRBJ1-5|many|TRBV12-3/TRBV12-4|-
TGTGCCAGCAGCGATTTATTAGGTGGCAATCAGCCCCAGCATTTT
CASSDLLGGNQPQHF
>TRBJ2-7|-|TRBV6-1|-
TGTGCCACCTTAGACGGAAAGCTATTCTACGAGCAGTACTTC
CATLDGKLFYEQYF
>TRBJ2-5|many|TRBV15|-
TGTGCCACCAGCAGATCAGGACTGCTGGTGGGAGAGACCCAGTACTTC
CATSRSGLLVGETQYF
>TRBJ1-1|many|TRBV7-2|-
TGTGCCAGCAGCTTAGGTGCGATGACTGAAGCTTTCTTT
CASSLGAMTEAFF
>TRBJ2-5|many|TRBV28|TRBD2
TGTGCCAGCAGTCACCGGACTAGCGGGGGCGGGGAGACCCAGTACTTC
CASSHRTSGGGETQYF
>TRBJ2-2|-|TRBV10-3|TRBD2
TGTGCCATCAGCCGACTAGCGGGAGAGATTAACACCGGGGAGCTGTTTTTT
CAISRLAGEINTGELFF
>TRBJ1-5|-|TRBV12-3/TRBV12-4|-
TGTGCCAGCAGTTTAGAAGGGTTACACCAGCCCCAGCATTTT
CASSLEGLHQPQHF
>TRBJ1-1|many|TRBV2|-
TGTGCCAGCCACCTAGGGGGGGTAGGTACTGAAGCTTTCTTT
CASHLGGVGTEAFF
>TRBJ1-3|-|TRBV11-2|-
TGTGCCAGCAGCCAAAGGGTTGTCTTCTCTGGAAACACCATATATTTT
CASSQRVVFSGNTIYF
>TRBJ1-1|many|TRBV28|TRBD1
TGTGCCAGCACCGGGACAGGAGCATCGGCGAACACTGAAGCTTTCTTT
CASTGTGASANTEAFF
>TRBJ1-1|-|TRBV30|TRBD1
TGTGCCTGGAACTTTGGGACAGGGGAAGCTTTCTTT
CAWNFGTGEAFF
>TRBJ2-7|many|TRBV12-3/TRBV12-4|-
TGTGCCAGCAGAGGGGCAACCTACGAGCAGTACTTC
CASRGATYEQYF
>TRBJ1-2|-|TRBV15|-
TGTGCCACCAGCACCGGACAGGGCTACACCTTC
CATSTGQGYTF
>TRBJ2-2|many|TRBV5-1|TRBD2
TGCGCCTGCCCGAAAAGCAGCGGGAGGGCGGGGACCGGGGAGCTGTTTTTT
CACPKSSGRAGTGELFF